Each of the 24 T cell receptor beta chains below was sequenced from the same sample in a study of persistence of HIV-infected CD4 T cells. An overlapping HIV-1 Gag peptide pool stimulated these cells at about 0.94 ug/peptide/mL. Responding CD4+ T cells were sorted by upregulation of both CD40 ligand and CD69. Their antigen targets remain unknown. This was the immunoSEQ version 4 assay in survey mode. Repertoires were generated with immunoSEQ multiplex PCR, while TCRdb's copy carries only in-frame clones and drops some. Here the sample spans around 26,000 clones, approximately 79% being singletons. The specimen was CD4+ T cells sorted from PBMCs after roughly 18-hour stimulation, collected from a patient who received antiretroviral therapy. These receptors were taken from an adult man with HIV who was CMV-seropositive.

The chain carries TRBV5-4 and TRBJ1-1; tentative D call: TRBD1 (6 bases). The V end lost 4 bases, the J end lost 4 bases, and 17 bases lay between the germline ends. In germline, CDR1 is SGHNT, CDR2 YYREEE (reference sequence). The CDR3 sequence is 15 residues long. The CDR3 DNA reads TGTGCCAGCAGCCTGAACTACAGGGATCCCACTGAAGCTTTCTTT. This encodes CASSLNYRDPTEAFF.

The rearrangement joins TRBV2 to TRBJ2-7; TRBD1 matches at 7 bases. CDR1 is SNHLY and CDR2 is FYNNEI in the germline V gene. The CDR3 has 13 amino acids. V lost 8 bases to trimming and J lost 9 bases; unmatched junction nucleotides: 13. As DNA, the CDR3 is TGTGCCAGCGGCTTTGAGGGGGCTTTAGGGCAGTACTTC. Residues: CASGFEGALGQYF.

This rearrangement joins TRBV24-1 to TRBJ2-1, with 11 nucleotides matching TRBD1. Trimming removed 4 bases from V and 2 bases from J; junction bases left unmatched: 6. Germline assignment: CDR1 KGHDR and CDR2 SFDVKD. The CDR3 extends over 17 amino acids. CDR3 in DNA: TGTGCCACCAGTGAGTATCCGGGACAGGGGGCCTACAATGAGCAGTTCTTC. Amino acid sequence: CATSEYPGQGAYNEQFF.

The rearrangement uses TRBV30 and TRBJ2-7; D ambiguous. Germline values: CDR1 GTSNPN, CDR2 SVGIG (reference sequence). The CDR3 contains 14 residues. With 1 base removed from V and 0 bases from J, the gap between germline ends came to 10 bases. The CDR3 DNA reads TGTGCCTGGAGTGAGGGCAGGAGCTCCTACGAGCAGTACTTC. The encoded protein is CAWSEGRSSYEQYF.

This clone was counted a few times. The chain is built from TRBV18 and TRBJ1-2, with no clear D. V shed 1 base and J shed 8 bases, with 11 bases lying between them. Germline CDR1 KGHSH, CDR2 LQKENI. The CDR3 length is 13 residues. CDR3 DNA sequence: TGTGCCAGCTCACCACAGGGAAAAAGCGGCTACACCTTC. It encodes CASSPQGKSGYTF.

The chain is built from TRBV10-1 and TRBJ1-2, with 8 nucleotides matching TRBD1. V lost 3 bases and J lost 9; bases outside the gene matches: 9. The V gene's germline CDR1 is WNHNN and CDR2 SYGVQD (reference sequence). This CDR3 comprises 14 residues. CDR3 nucleotide sequence: TGCGCCAGCAGTGAAATCCCCGGGACAGGACGCTACACCTTC. Residues: CASSEIPGTGRYTF.

This clone showed up just once. The V call is TRBV10-3, the J call TRBJ1-1, with no clear D. Germline loops: CDR1 ENHRY, CDR2 SYGVKD. The ends were cut back, 6 bases at V and 3 bases at J, with 20 bases in the middle. This CDR3 contains 16 residues. This chain's CDR3 is CAIRVRVGQADTEAFF. The CDR3 DNA reads as TGTGCCATCAGAGTCCGGGTTGGGCAGGCTGACACTGAAGCTTTCTTT.

J is TRBJ1-6 and V is TRBV7-2; D remains unclear. CDR3 length equals 15 residues. Trimming removed 1 base from V and 6 bases from J, with 10 bases in between. Germline-derived CDR1 and CDR2 are SGHTA and FQGNSA. The CDR3 DNA is TGTGCCAGCAGCTTAGGACCCGAGGGTAATTCACCCCTCCACTTT. Encoded protein: CASSLGPEGNSPLHF. The complete variable domain, with remaining parts taken from reference TRBV7-2 and TRBJ1-6, reads GAGVSQSPSNKVTEKGKDVELRCDPISGHTALYWYRQSLGQGLEFLIYFQGNSAPDKSGLPSDRFSAERTGGSVSTLTIQRTQQEDSAVYLCASSLGPEGNSPLHFGNGTRLTVT.

This clone has only one observation. The chain links TRBV30 to TRBJ1-1, with D perhaps matching TRBD1 (5 bases). Germline-derived CDR1 and CDR2 are GTSNPN and SVGIG (reference sequence). The CDR3 is 13 residues long. V gave up 4 bases and J gave up 4 bases, with 13 bases separating them. CDR3 nucleotides: TGTGCCTGGATGGGGGACGTTTCCACTGAAGCTTTCTTT. The encoded protein is CAWMGDVSTEAFF.

This clone was counted a single time. The gene calls are TRBV6-5 and TRBJ2-2; possible D gene TRBD1, 6 bases. This CDR3 comprises 15 residues. Germline loops: CDR1 MNHEY, CDR2 SVGAGI. Between the trimmed V and J ends, which lost 6 bases and 0 bases, there was a span of 11 bases. In nucleotides, the CDR3 is TGTGCCAGCAGCCGAAGGACAGCGAACACCGGGGAGCTGTTTTTT. This encodes CASSRRTANTGELFF.

The chain carries TRBV5-5 and TRBJ2-5, with 7 nucleotides matching TRBD1. Unmatched junction bases numbered 6, after V lost 0 bases and J lost 4 bases. The CDR3 length is 15 residues. Germline V gives CDR1 SGHKS, CDR2 YYEKEE (reference sequence). The CDR3 loop is CASSLGQGEAETQYF. The CDR3 DNA reads as TGTGCCAGCAGCTTGGGGCAGGGGGAAGCAGAGACCCAGTACTTC.

The V gene is TRBV7-2, the J gene TRBJ2-4, with a possible D match to TRBD1 (5 bases). The CDR3 extends over 17 amino acids. Per germline, CDR1 SGHTA and CDR2 FQGNSA. V lost 1 base to trimming and J lost 0 bases, with 13 bases between them. CDR3 protein: CASSLVQGYLAKNIQYF. CDR3 sequence (DNA): TGTGCCAGCAGCTTAGTCCAGGGATACCTAGCCAAAAACATTCAGTACTTC.

J is TRBJ1-2 and V is TRBV28; TRBD1 agrees at 8 bases. CDR3 length equals 16 residues. V lost 4 bases, J lost 4 bases, and 11 bases stayed unmatched. Germline lookup yields CDR1 MDHEN and CDR2 SYDVKM. Here the CDR3 DNA reads TGTGCCAGCAGTTCCGAAACAGGGGGGCGGATCTATGGCTACACCTTC. Translating it yields CASSSETGGRIYGYTF.

The rearrangement joins TRBV6-5 to TRBJ2-7; a possible D gene is TRBD1 (5 bases). V gave up 8 bases and J gave up 2 bases, with 16 bases separating them. The CDR3 loop spans 14 amino acids. Germline CDR1 and CDR2: MNHEY and SVGAGI. In DNA, the CDR3 is TGTGCCAGCGCGGCCCCAGGGTTCCCCTACGAGCAGTACTTC. Protein sequence: CASAAPGFPYEQYF.

The rearrangement joins TRBV15 to TRBJ1-2; the match to TRBD1 covers 7 bases. The CDR3 length is 12 residues. V lost 7 bases and J lost 8; bases outside the gene matches: 7. From germline, CDR1 is LNHNV and CDR2 YYDKDF (reference sequence). CDR3 in DNA: TGTGCCACCACCTCGACAGGGTCCGGCTACACCTTC. Translating it yields CATTSTGSGYTF.

The genes are TRBV6-6 and TRBJ1-3, with D possibly TRBD1 on 5 matching bases. The V gene's germline CDR1 is MNHNY and CDR2 SVGAGI (reference sequence). The CDR3 spans 14 residues. Between the trimmed V and J ends, which lost 7 bases and 2 bases, there was a span of 12 bases. The CDR3 nucleotides are TGTGCCAGCAACATACAGGATACTGGAAACACCATATATTTT. Its protein is CASNIQDTGNTIYF.

This clone turned up a few times. The rearrangement uses TRBV7-9 and TRBJ1-4, with 7 bases that match TRBD1. The CDR3 runs to 15 residues. V trimming: 4 bases; J trimming: 7 bases; junction bases outside the gene matches: 9. Germline CDR1 and CDR2: SEHNR and FQNEAQ (reference sequence). The CDR3 region has the DNA TGTGCCAGCAGCTCTCGGCAGGGGGGGGCTGAAAAACTGTTTTTT. Encoded protein: CASSSRQGGAEKLFF.

The chain employs TRBV20-1 and TRBJ2-3; TRBD2 is a possible D gene (7 bases). Per germline, CDR1 DFQATT and CDR2 SNEGSKA (reference sequence). Trimming shortened V by 3 bases and J by 8 bases, and 18 bases separated the two germline ends. The CDR3 runs 14 residues. In nucleotides, the CDR3 is TGCAGTGCTAGTTCGATGCGGGGGCGAGGTACGCAGTATTTT. This translates into CSASSMRGRGTQYF.

Details on this clone: Additional DNA sequences in this sample encode the identical CDR3. The genes are TRBV5-1 and TRBJ1-2; the D is unclear. Per the germline V gene, CDR1 is SGHRS and CDR2 is YFSETQ. Between the trimmed V and J ends, which lost 0 bases and 4 bases, there was a span of 4 bases. There are 12 residues in the CDR3. CDR3 amino acids: CASSLDRYGYTF. Written as DNA, the CDR3 is TGCGCCAGCAGCTTGGACCGCTATGGCTACACCTTC.

In its sample, this clone was seen a few times. The chain recombines TRBV7-3 with TRBJ2-2; a possible D gene is TRBD1 (6 bases). The V end lost 1 base, the J end lost 3 bases, and 12 bases lay between the germline ends. Germline V gives CDR1 SGHTA, CDR2 FQGTGA. The CDR3 length is 16 residues. The CDR3 DNA is TGTGCCAGCAGCTTAAATCCTGGGGGCGACACCGGGGAGCTGTTTTTT. Residues: CASSLNPGGDTGELFF.

CDR3 loop: CASSRQGANTGELFF. Written as DNA, the CDR3 is TGTGCCAGCTCACGACAGGGGGCGAACACCGGGGAGCTGTTTTTT. V and J are TRBV18 and TRBJ2-2, with 9 positions matching TRBD1. With V trimmed by 4 bases and J by 0 bases, 0 bases remained unmatched. Germline CDR1 is KGHSH and CDR2 is LQKENI. This CDR3 is built from 15 residues.

This rearrangement joins TRBV5-1 to TRBJ2-7; TRBD1 agrees at 8 bases. This CDR3 has 13 residues. The V and J ends lost 3 bases and 5 bases, in that order; junction bases with no gene match: 4. CDR1 SGHRS and CDR2 YFSETQ come from the germline V gene. The CDR3 is CASSSGQGNEQYF. CDR3 coding DNA: TGCGCCAGCAGCTCTGGACAGGGTAACGAGCAGTACTTC.

A remark on this clone: Sequence at one end of the junction differs from germline and may be a read error. This rearrangement joins TRBV7-8 to TRBJ1-1; unclear D gene. Germline lookup yields CDR1 SGHVS and CDR2 FQNEAQ. The length of the CDR3 is 13 residues. CDR3 sequence: CASSLATVTEAFF. The CDR3 DNA is TGTGCCAGCAGCCTAGCTACGGTCACTGAAGCTTTCTTT.

A few counts support this clone. This chain joins TRBV10-3 and TRBJ2-1; TRBD2 matches at 7 bases. Germline CDR1 and CDR2: ENHRY and SYGVKD. V shed 6 bases and J 2 bases; nucleotides not matched to a gene: 1. This CDR3 is 13 amino acids long. CDR3 sequence (DNA): TGTGCCATCAGGAGCGGGACCTACAATGAGCAGTTCTTC. It yields the protein CAIRSGTYNEQFF.